Detailed here is one T cell receptor beta chain. This clonotype was observed a handful of times. The target of this receptor is not known. No clone much larger than this one lies a single base away; base qualities are absent. The TCR beta CDR3 regions were amplified from RNA transcripts. The first round of RT-PCR for the TCR CDR3 was performed with the HTBI primer set and the Qiagen OneStep RT-PCR kit. The libraries were constructed in a second round of multiplex PCR and then size-selected and purified. Sequencing of the libraries was done on an Illumina HiSeq2000 using paired-end 100 bp reads. In the authors' own workflow: SOAPnuke was used to process the raw data, throwing out any read that contained adapters or uncalled bases, had a mean Phred below 15, or lacked an exact constant-primer or identifier match. High-quality paired reads were merged with COPE v1.2.5, and unique nucleotide sequences were defined as clonotypes. MiTCR v1.1 was used to align the clonotypes against IMGT TRBV, TRBD and TRBJ reference segments. The analysis was restricted to V-J combinations with a frequency above 0.0001, which together covered approximately 99% of the repertoires. The TCS score was defined as F50 (clonal expansion) divided by E x V (chaos), with BLOSUM62-based TCRdist calculated between CDR3 peptides within each V-J. Welch's t-statistics and random forest reduced just over 500 V-J features to roughly 13, which were used in a naive Bayes classifier (R e1071). TCRdb reworked the public reads: Q25 trimming with fastp, MiXCR clone assembly, productive beta chains retained. Rows with one shared CDR3 protein collapse into an entry with the most common genes and DNA. V and J calls and clone size were set by TCRdb, not the authors. This sample holds fewer than 800,000 distinct CDR3 sequences; about 15% were observed only once. Roughly 8% of the sample is held by the ten biggest clonotypes.

The data were obtained in a study of T cells in Graves' hyperthyroidism and ophthalmopathy (dated by TCRdb to 2018 to 2020). Background on the whole study: Peripheral blood was sampled at the time of initial diagnosis, prior to any treatment. TCR V-J signatures able to tell the groups apart were searched for in a discovery cohort of 90 to 100 patients, of whom roughly 42 had Graves' ophthalmopathy and 55 to 65 had stable Graves' hyperthyroidism. An independent validation cohort of some 18 hyperthyroidism patients and more than 15 patients who later progressed to ophthalmopathy tested prospective prediction of ophthalmopathy. The 95 to 100 discovery patients were randomly divided into training and test sets at a 7:3 ratio. In roughly six Graves' hyperthyroidism patients, the study also compared T-cell repertoires from thyroid tissue with T-cell repertoires from blood. Once sampling was done, hyperthyroidism patients were given methimazole at a starting dose of 30 mg daily, whereas ophthalmopathy patients were given high-dose intravenous methylprednisolone. The paper describes TCR Vbeta CDR3 sequencing of roughly 130 peripheral blood samples, made up of approximately 40 ophthalmopathy patients, 70 to 75 hyperthyroidism patients and some 17 progressor patients. The research as a whole found: Blood samples also contained most of the expanded thyroid clonotypes (frequency above 0.001), which suggests that blood repertoires may reflect thyroid immune responses. Sample size was not statistically predetermined, and blinding of investigators to group allocation was not performed. In validation, the model predicted progression to ophthalmopathy a median of roughly 6.1 months before onset, with roughly 70% sensitivity and more than 72% specificity. Ophthalmopathy was separated from stable hyperthyroidism by a 13 V-J signature model, with around 88% sensitivity and 81% to 82% specificity obtained in cross-validation and 80%/75% obtained in testing.

The CDR3 has 19 amino acids, counting the end cysteine and phenylalanine. Just CDR3 DNA is preserved here, 57 bases in frame from base 1. V and J are trimmed by 3 bases and 2 bases, and the gene matches miss 13 bases of the junction. CDR1 and CDR2, per the germline V gene, are SNHLY and FYNNEI. Stable Graves' hyperthyroidism was defined as the absence of progression to ophthalmopathy over 18 months of follow-up. The hyperthyroidism patients were between 18 and 65 years old and newly diagnosed, with a disease duration of less than 2 months. Exclusion was applied to patients with uncontrolled infections, other autoimmune diseases, pregnancy or lactation. Diagnoses were based on clinical symptoms, serum thyroxine and TRAb, thyroid ultrasound and orbital computed tomography. PBMCs were isolated from roughly 10 ml of fresh peripheral blood by Ficoll-Paque density gradient centrifugation. Total RNA was extracted with Trizol reagent, and quality was checked on an Agilent 2100 Bioanalyzer.

The clonotype comes from a man aged 18 to 30 with Graves' hyperthyroidism. Sample: blood. The receptor chain draws on TRBV2 and TRBJ2-1, with TRBD2 identical over 10 junction bases. The CDR3 amino acid sequence is: CASSEEGSGRPGAYNEQFF. The bases are TGTGCCAGCAGTGAGGAGGGTAGCGGGAGGCCGGGAGCCTACAATGAGCAGTTCTTC.